This T cell receptor (beta chain) stems from a study of control samples from healthy donors and cancer patients. This clone was seen a single time. Profiling relied on immunoSEQ multiplex PCR, and the TCRdb table lists in-frame clones only, not all of them. The sample lists 150,000 to 200,000 clones, approximately 94% seen once, with roughly 1.3% in the top ten. This TCR came from a young woman in good health. Material: blood.

CDR3 sequence (DNA): TGTGCCAGCAGCTTAGGGGACAGGGGCGGAGTGAAACTGTTTTTT. Its protein is CASSLGDRGGVKLFF. This chain joins TRBV7-8 and TRBJ1-4; 10 nucleotides align to TRBD1. The junction had 7 bases not matched to a gene; V was cut back by 1 base and J by 11 bases. The CDR3 sequence is 15 residues long. The germline gives CDR1 SGHVS, CDR2 FQNEAQ.